This TCR beta chain was recovered during a study of response to subunit inactivated influenza vaccine. TCRdb fed the RT-PCR reads into MiXCR, producing one record per CDR3 protein. This table holds fewer than 600,000 distinct CDR3 sequences, 7.2% found once. A word on this clonotype: The antigen is unknown.

Study conclusions and caveats: The authors offered the suggestion that each seasonal influenza vaccination recruits few new T cells.

Germline CDR1 is DFQATT and CDR2 is SNEGSKA (reference sequence). The CDR3 length is 14 residues. V shed 3 bases, J shed 2 bases, and the junction held 3 bases outside the gene matches. V usage is TRBV20-1 and J usage is TRBJ2-7, with 11 bases fitting TRBD2. This TCR was sampled from a man between 50 and 69 years old who received an inactivated influenza vaccine. Sequenced here: PBMCs from blood, sampled less than 30 months after vaccination. CDR3 amino acids: CSASSGRVTYEQYF. The CDR3 coding sequence is TGCAGTGCTAGTAGCGGGAGGGTTACCTACGAGCAGTACTTC.